The 23 T cell receptor beta chains below come from one sample, sequenced in a study of identical twins. Each CDR3 protein gets one entry after TCRdb re-called the 5' RACE reads with MiXCR. The sample consists of about 1.7 million distinct CDR3 sequences, roughly 35% of them appearing once. The sample taken for sequencing was cord blood. These receptor sequences come from a newborn girl in good health.

The gene calls are TRBV11-2 and TRBJ1-2, with 7 bases matching TRBD1. The V and J ends lost 0 bases and 2 bases, in that order; junction bases with no gene match: 12. Germline V gene sequence: CDR1 SGHAT, CDR2 FQNNGV. The CDR3 totals 18 residues. CDR3 bases: TGTGCCAGCAGCTTAGATCCTGGAGGGGGCGTCCCCAACTATGGCTACACCTTC. Amino acids: CASSLDPGGGVPNYGYTF.

The gene calls are TRBV10-3 and TRBJ1-6; 7 bases are a match to TRBD1. V gave up 2 bases and J gave up 6 bases; unmatched junction bases: 7. The CDR3 spans 16 residues. Germline V gene sequence: CDR1 ENHRY, CDR2 SYGVKD. In DNA, the CDR3 is TGTGCCATCAGTGAGACTCGGACAGGCCGTAATTCACCCCTCCACTTT. Protein sequence: CAISETRTGRNSPLHF.

V is TRBV14 and J is TRBJ2-1; D may correspond to TRBD1 or TRBD2 (6 bases each). The J call may not be correct, given that the DNA end is closer to TRBJ2-7. Germline CDR1 and CDR2: SGHDN and FVKESK. CDR3 size: 17 residues. DNA of the CDR3: TGTGCCAGCAGCCACCGCGGGACAACGAGCTCCTACAATGAGCAGTACTTC. Protein: CASSHRGTTSSYNEQYF.

This sequence joins TRBV7-6 and TRBJ1-4; D is possibly TRBD1 (6 bases). Germline CDR1 reads SGHVS; CDR2 reads FNYEAQ. This CDR3 has 15 residues. The V and J ends lost 1 base and 5 bases respectively, with 11 bases between them. The CDR3 sequence: CASSLVGQRNEKLFF. CDR3 nucleotides: TGTGCCAGCAGCTTAGTAGGACAGAGGAATGAAAAACTGTTTTTT.

The genes are TRBV5-1 and TRBJ2-3, with D uncertain. Per germline, CDR1 SGHRS and CDR2 YFSETQ. The CDR3 contains 11 residues. The V end was cut by 4 bases, the J end by 10 bases, with 10 bases between. CDR3 DNA sequence: TGCGCCAGCAGCCCTGATAGGGCGCAGTATTTT. This encodes CASSPDRAQYF.

The chain has TRBV5-1 and TRBJ2-1, with 13 positions matching TRBD2. CDR3 length: 18 residues. With 2 bases clipped from V and 2 bases from J, the junction kept 7 bases outside the gene matches. Germline V CDR1 and CDR2: SGHRS, YFSETQ. Here the CDR3 DNA reads TGCGCCAGCAGCTTTCGGGTCGGGACTAGCGGGACCTACAATGAGCAGTTCTTC. This sequence encodes CASSFRVGTSGTYNEQFF.

This clonotype was seen a few times. The chain recombines TRBV14 with TRBJ1-4, with 10 bases identical to TRBD1. J was trimmed by 8 bases and V by 2 bases; bases with no gene match: 8. Per germline, CDR1 SGHDN and CDR2 FVKESK. The CDR3 extends over 16 amino acids. Here the CDR3 DNA reads TGTGCCAGCAGCCAAAAACCCGGGACAGGGGAGGAAAAACTGTTTTTT. It specifies CASSQKPGTGEEKLFF.

This rearrangement joins TRBV19 to TRBJ2-1; 7 bases fit TRBD2. CDR1 and CDR2 (germline): LNHDA, SQIVND (reference sequence). Trimming cost V 3 bases and J 6 bases; bases outside gene matches: 5. There are 14 residues in the CDR3. This chain's CDR3 is CASSILAVGNEQFF. CDR3 DNA sequence: TGTGCCAGTAGTATCCTAGCGGTGGGCAATGAGCAGTTCTTC.

The genes are TRBV20-1 and TRBJ2-7; D call uncertain. This CDR3 is built from 13 residues. Germline CDR1 is DFQATT and CDR2 is SNEGSKA (reference sequence). V lost 0 bases, J lost 4 bases, and 10 bases lay in between. Here the CDR3 reads CSARDQRWYEQYF. The CDR3 DNA is TGCAGTGCTAGAGACCAACGCTGGTACGAGCAGTACTTC.

This clonotype has at least ten counts. The chain carries TRBV4-2 and TRBJ2-4; a weak D match, TRBD2 (5 bases). This CDR3 is built from 17 residues. Trimming shortened V by 1 base and J by 0 bases, and 13 bases separated the two germline ends. CDR1 and CDR2 from the germline V gene are LGHNA and YNFKEQ. CDR3 sequence (DNA): TGTGCCAGCAGCCAAGGTGGAGGCCTCCTAGCCAAAAACATTCAGTACTTC. Translation gives CASSQGGGLLAKNIQYF.

The chain is built from TRBV27 and TRBJ1-1; D gene unclear. Germline V gene sequence: CDR1 MNHEY, CDR2 SMNVEV (reference sequence). Between the trimmed V and J ends, which lost 10 bases and 3 bases, there was a span of 15 bases. The CDR3 has 13 residues. The CDR3 nucleotides are TGTGCCACCGCTGTGGGGATGCACACTGAAGCTTTCTTT. Amino acid sequence: CATAVGMHTEAFF.

The J gene is TRBJ2-7, the V gene TRBV5-1; 7 nucleotides agree with TRBD2. From germline, CDR1 is SGHRS and CDR2 YFSETQ. J gave up 0 bases and V 3 bases, and 6 bases lay outside the gene matches. This CDR3 contains 15 residues. The CDR3: CASSSTTSVSYEQYF. CDR3 coding DNA: TGCGCCAGCAGCTCCACCACTAGCGTCTCCTACGAGCAGTACTTC.

This clonotype was seen more than once but under ten times. The chain recombines TRBV5-1 with TRBJ2-6; D gene unclear. The CDR3 runs to 15 residues. The germline V gene encodes CDR1 SGHRS and CDR2 YFSETQ. The V end was cut by 2 bases, the J end by 2 bases, with 8 bases between. CDR3 DNA: TGCGCCAGCAGCTTACAACAGACTGGGGCCAACGTCCTGACTTTC. This gives the protein CASSLQQTGANVLTF.

This clonotype turned up a few times. The chain uses TRBV5-1 and TRBJ2-1, with a possible D match to TRBD1 (6 bases). With 4 bases removed from V and 6 bases from J, the gap between germline ends came to 23 bases. Germline V lookup: CDR1 SGHRS, CDR2 YFSETQ. The CDR3 spans 17 residues. CDR3 region: CASSTSYRALWGNEQFF. The CDR3 DNA is TGCGCCAGCAGCACATCGTACAGGGCCTTGTGGGGCAATGAGCAGTTCTTC.

The chain links TRBV6-1 to TRBJ1-2; D is uncertain. Trimming pared 5 bases from V and 2 bases from J, leaving 12 bases between. Germline CDR1 is MNHNS and CDR2 is SASEGT. This CDR3 is built from 14 residues. The CDR3: CASSMETANYGYTF. The CDR3 DNA sequence: TGTGCCAGCAGTATGGAGACGGCCAACTATGGCTACACCTTC.

Ten or more counts support this clonotype. The chain joins TRBV5-1 to TRBJ2-3; 7 bases are a match to TRBD2. Germline V gene sequence: CDR1 SGHRS, CDR2 YFSETQ. With 0 bases clipped from V and 0 bases from J, the junction kept 4 bases outside the gene matches. This CDR3 is 16 amino acids long. CDR3 protein: CASSLVAGASTDTQYF. CDR3 sequence (DNA): TGCGCCAGCAGCTTGGTCGCGGGAGCTAGCACAGATACGCAGTATTTT.

The rearrangement links TRBV11-2 to TRBJ2-1; TRBD2 is a possible D gene (6 bases). The CDR3 length is 15 residues. V gave up 0 bases and J gave up 6 bases, with 12 bases separating them. The V gene's germline CDR1 is SGHAT and CDR2 FQNNGV. The CDR3 DNA is TGTGCCAGCAGCTTAGACCTAGCGAGCGGCAATGAGCAGTTCTTC. Translated, it gives CASSLDLASGNEQFF.

V gene TRBV27 combines with J gene TRBJ2-7; D is perhaps TRBD2 (5 bases). V lost 10 bases and J 0 bases, leaving 13 bases between the germline ends. From germline, CDR1 is MNHEY and CDR2 SMNVEV (reference sequence). CDR3 length: 13 residues. This CDR3 is CATSPGDSYEQYF. The CDR3 bases are TGTGCCACCTCGCCCGGGGACTCCTACGAGCAGTACTTC.

About this clonotype itself: The junction differs from germline at one of its ends, possibly a read error. This chain uses TRBV4-2 with TRBJ1-4; perhaps TRBD1 as D (5 bases). The CDR3 is made up of 14 amino acids. Germline lookup yields CDR1 LGHNA and CDR2 YNFKEQ. CDR3 DNA sequence: TGTGCCAGCAGTTTTGCGGGGGGGTTCGAAAAACAGTTTTTT. This codes for CASSFAGGFEKQFF.

This clonotype was counted only a few times. V is TRBV15 and J is TRBJ2-4; the match to TRBD2 covers 8 bases. The germline V gene encodes CDR1 LNHNV and CDR2 YYDKDF (reference sequence). The CDR3 loop spans 14 amino acids. Losses at the gene ends were 0 bases for V and 6 bases for J; bases not matched to a gene: 1. DNA for the CDR3: TGTGCCACCAGCAGAGATAGCGGGGCAAACATTCAGTACTTC. It encodes CATSRDSGANIQYF.

This clonotype was found a few times. The chain joins TRBV28 to TRBJ2-3; D perhaps matches TRBD1 (6 bases). Trimming cost V 7 bases and J 1 base, with 12 bases left between them. CDR3 length: 14 residues. The germline gives CDR1 MDHEN, CDR2 SYDVKM. The DNA of the CDR3 is TGTGCCAGCAAAATCACAGGGCGCACAGATACGCAGTATTTT. It specifies CASKITGRTDTQYF.

The CDR3 is CSARLGGPSTEAFF. Here the CDR3 DNA reads TGCAGTGCTAGACTCGGGGGCCCGAGCACTGAAGCTTTCTTT. J is TRBJ1-1 and V is TRBV20-1; tentatively, D is TRBD1 (6 bases). The CDR3 runs 14 residues. The V gene's germline CDR1 is DFQATT and CDR2 SNEGSKA (reference sequence). The ends were cut back, 2 bases at V and 4 bases at J, with 14 bases in the middle.

This clonotype has just a few counts. This sequence joins TRBV28 and TRBJ2-3, with TRBD2 matching 8 bases. With 4 bases clipped from V and 0 bases from J, the junction kept 18 bases outside the gene matches. The V gene's germline CDR1 is MDHEN and CDR2 SYDVKM. This CDR3 contains 20 residues. The CDR3 region is CASSSLIRPGASGSTDTQYF. In DNA form, the CDR3 reads TGTGCCAGCAGTTCCCTGATTCGGCCCGGGGCTAGCGGGAGCACAGATACGCAGTATTTT.